Following are 5 T cell receptor beta chains from one sample sequenced in a study of blood T cell repertoires in COVID-19. Here immunoSEQ multiplex PCR was the method, and the copy in TCRdb shows in-frame clones only, minus some. The sample has approximately 100,000 clones; around 86% are singletons. Sequencing was carried out using PBMCs or T cells enriched from blood (not recorded which). The receptors stem from a woman in her forties or fifties who had recovered from COVID-19.

The sample holds one count of this clone. This chain uses TRBV18 with TRBJ2-7, with TRBD1 identical over 8 bases. V lost 3 bases, J lost 6 bases, and 7 bases stayed unmatched. The CDR3 runs to 14 residues. The germline V gene encodes CDR1 KGHSH and CDR2 LQKENI. Here the CDR3 reads CASSPQGATIEQYF. The DNA for the CDR3 is TGTGCCAGCTCACCCCAGGGGGCAACAATCGAGCAGTACTTC.

This rearrangement joins TRBV3-1 (or the pseudogene TRBV3-2) to TRBJ2-7, with TRBD2 as a possible D gene (5 bases). V was shortened by 3 bases and J by 0 bases, with 12 bases between the two germline ends. This CDR3 is 15 amino acids long. Germline CDR1 LGHDT, CDR2 YNNKEL (reference sequence). CDR3 residues: CASSHSGKSSYEQYF. CDR3 DNA: TGTGCCAGCAGCCATTCCGGGAAAAGCTCCTACGAGCAGTACTTC.

The chain employs TRBV3-1 (or the pseudogene TRBV3-2) and TRBJ1-1; 7 bases align to TRBD1. There are 14 residues in the CDR3. The V gene's germline CDR1 is LGHDT and CDR2 YNNKEL (reference sequence). After removal of 5 bases from V and 5 bases from J, the junction contained 8 bases not matched to a gene. This CDR3 is CASSSKTGRTEAFF. In DNA form, the CDR3 reads TGTGCCAGCAGCAGCAAGACAGGGAGAACTGAAGCTTTCTTT.

The rearrangement links TRBV7-3 to TRBJ1-3; no reliable D call. Per germline, CDR1 SGHTA and CDR2 FQGTGA. The CDR3 has 13 residues. V was clipped by 2 bases and J by 4 bases, with 6 bases between them. CDR3 sequence (DNA): TGTGCCAGCAGCTTACGTTCGGGAAACACCATATATTTT. This gives the protein CASSLRSGNTIYF.

This clone was detected once. This sequence joins TRBV28 and TRBJ2-5; TRBD1 matches 10 bases. Losses at the gene ends were 6 bases for V and 2 bases for J; bases not matched to a gene: 6. Germline CDR1 reads MDHEN; CDR2 reads SYDVKM. CDR3 size: 15 residues. The CDR3 reads CASRNRDRGQETQYF. In DNA, the CDR3 is TGTGCCAGCAGAAACCGGGACAGGGGACAAGAGACCCAGTACTTC.